This T cell receptor (beta chain) was sequenced for a study of post-analysis software for immune sequencing data. Findings and caveats of the study: Co-batched samples clustered tightly together by F measure. There was significantly lower normalized Chao1 diversity in multiple sclerosis patients than in controls.

Incorporated into the TCR beta cDNA libraries were unique molecular identifiers, which served to reduce PCR and sequencing biases. TCRdb reprocessed the PCR reads via MiXCR and lists one record per CDR3 protein. The table lists approximately 770,000 distinct CDR3 sequences, around 46% of them singletons. This clonotype appeared a few times. Its specificity is unknown. The clonotype comes from a girl aged 10 to 17 with multiple sclerosis. Sequenced: blood.

The chain's CDR3 is CAIETPSYEQYF. In DNA, the CDR3 is TGTGCCATAGAGACCCCTTCCTACGAGCAGTACTTC. This rearrangement joins TRBV10-3 to TRBJ2-7; D is undetermined. This CDR3 has 12 residues. V was pared by 9 bases and J by 1 base, with 10 bases between. Germline V gene lookup returns CDR1 ENHRY and CDR2 SYGVKD.